The 4 T cell receptor beta chains in this list originate from one sample, sequenced in a study of Ad26.COV2.S vaccination and SARS-CoV-2 variants. Repertoires were generated with immunoSEQ multiplex PCR, while TCRdb's copy carries only in-frame clones and drops some. The repertoire holds about 390,000 clones, with roughly nine tenths as singletons. Treatment here: approximately 18 received Ad26.COV2.S at low or high dose, single or two shots; about 5 received placebo; per-sample allocation not given. Following the first vaccine or placebo injection, samples were taken on day 63. The material sequenced was peripheral blood, taken in a trial of Ad26.COV2.S vaccine versus placebo. The source is a person between 18 and 60 years old who received the Ad26.COV2.S COVID-19 vaccine or a placebo.

The rearrangement uses TRBV21-1 and TRBJ1-2. TRBV21-1 is tagged as a pseudogene. This CDR3 is 15 amino acids long. For the CDR3, the DNA is TGTGCCAGCAGCACCCCGAGGCGGGGAAGCTATGGCTACACCTTC. This encodes CASSTPRRGSYGYTF.

This sequence joins TRBV5-6 and TRBJ1-2; D is undetermined. CDR3 size: 11 residues. Germline assignment: CDR1 SGHDT and CDR2 YYEEEE. Trimming removed 2 bases from V and 1 base from J, with 0 bases in between. CDR3 region: CASSFNYGYTF. The CDR3 nucleotides are TGTGCCAGCAGCTTTAACTATGGCTACACCTTC.

CDR3 loop: CASSYYSGTLNTEAFF. DNA of the CDR3: TGTGCCAGCAGTTACTACTCAGGGACTTTAAACACTGAAGCTTTCTTT. The rearrangement uses TRBV6-5 and TRBJ1-1; TRBD1 is a possible D gene (5 bases). The CDR3 has 16 residues. Germline V gene data show CDR1 as MNHEY and CDR2 as SVGAGI. The V end lost 1 base, the J end lost 2 bases, and 14 bases lay between the germline ends.

This chain connects TRBV11-3 to TRBJ2-3; D gene uncertain. The CDR3 contains 13 residues. In germline, CDR1 is SGHNT, CDR2 YENEEA. Deletions cut 1 base from V and 6 bases from J, with 8 bases between. Here the CDR3 reads CASSLAPRDTQYF. CDR3 sequence (DNA): TGTGCCAGCAGCTTAGCTCCAAGGGATACGCAGTATTTT.